A single sample gave rise to the 16 T cell receptor beta chains below, sequenced in a study of T cell clonality in common variable immunodeficiency (dated by TCRdb to 2015 to 2017). Library method: the immunoSEQ multiplex PCR assay. This is the immuneACCESS table as TCRdb keeps it, with only in-frame sequences that have V and J called. A part of the clones is gone; compared with another copy, unresolved V genes explain less than half, and the rest is unexplained. The table shows about 40,000 clones here, with no singletons. Of the sample, over 1.2% is held by the ten largest clones. Sequences were obtained from peripheral blood mononuclear cells. All receptors come from a person between 18 and 70 years old in good health.

This clone was counted ten times or more. Coverage ceases 3 residues before the CDR3 finishes, and the germline J gene fills in the end. The rearrangement uses TRBV20-1 and TRBJ2-7, with 11 nucleotides matching TRBD2. Trimming at V came to 4 bases and at J to 6 bases, leaving 17 bases not matched to a gene. This CDR3 comprises 17 residues. Germline-derived CDR1 and CDR2 are DFQATT and SNEGSKA (reference sequence). The CDR3 loop is CSATFYSLAGDFGEQYF. CDR3 DNA (partial): TGCAGTGCTACATTTTATTCACTAGCGGGAGACTTCGGCGAG.

This clone was recorded a few times. The CDR3 end lies 3 residues beyond the end of the read and is filled in from the germline J gene. The V gene is TRBV7-8, the J gene TRBJ2-3, with 9 bases identical to TRBD1. Germline loops: CDR1 SGHVS, CDR2 FQNEAQ. The CDR3 has 18 residues. This CDR3 is CASSLAAKGQGINKPQYF. The CDR3 DNA, read in part, is TGTGCCAGCAGCTTAGCGGCGAAAGGACAGGGGATCAATAAGCCG.

This clone was recorded many times. The DNA ends 3 residues before the CDR3 does, and the rest of the CDR3 is filled in from the germline J gene. The chain employs TRBV18 and TRBJ2-2; 7 bases are shared with TRBD1. J lost 6 bases, V lost 3 bases, and 7 bases had no gene match. Germline V gene sequence: CDR1 KGHSH, CDR2 LQKENI. This CDR3 spans 15 amino acids. CDR3 in amino acids: CASSPRTGEAGELFF. The CDR3 bases that were read are TGTGCCAGCTCACCGCGGACAGGCGAAGCCGGGGAG. Supplemented by reference TRBV18 and TRBJ2-2, the full variable domain reads NAGVMQNPRHLVRRRGQEARLRCSPMKGHSHVYWYRQLPEEGLKFMVYLQKENIIDESGMPKERFSAEFPKEGPSILRIQQVVRGDSAAYFCASSPRTGEAGELFFGEGSRLTVL.

This clone was detected ten times or more. The read ends 3 residues before the CDR3 terminus; that terminus is restored from the germline J gene. This sequence joins TRBV20-1 and TRBJ2-1, with 10 bases aligning to TRBD2. The J segment lost 9 bases and the V segment lost 4 bases, leaving 9 bases of the junction unmatched. Germline CDR1 DFQATT, CDR2 SNEGSKA (reference sequence). This CDR3 region has 14 residues. CDR3: CSATLAGEWGEQFF. CDR3 DNA, as far as it was read: TGCAGTGCTACTCTAGCGGGAGAGTGGGGTGAG.

This clone was recorded at least ten times. The observed sequence ends 3 residues before the CDR3 terminus, with the missing tail filled in from the germline J gene. The rearrangement joins TRBV20-1 to TRBJ1-2; no clear D gene. This CDR3 is built from 12 residues. CDR1 and CDR2 (germline): DFQATT, SNEGSKA (reference sequence). The CDR3 loop is CSARDGRNGYTF. The covered CDR3 bases are TGCAGTGCTAGAGATGGCCGTAACGGC.

This clone was recorded many times. The sequence runs out 3 residues before the end of the CDR3; the remainder is reconstructed from the germline J gene. The chain couples TRBV7-3 to TRBJ2-3, with 7 bases lining up with TRBD2. V gave up 2 bases and J gave up 6 bases; unmatched junction bases: 5. Looked up from germline, CDR1 is SGHTA and CDR2 is FQGTGA. This CDR3 spans 14 amino acids. The CDR3 region is CASSLQREADTQYF. Incomplete CDR3 DNA: TGTGCCAGCAGCTTACAGCGGGAAGCGGATACG. The full variable domain, in which reference TRBV7-3 and TRBJ2-3 provide the parts outside the CDR3, is GAGVSQTPSNKVTEKGKYVELRCDPISGHTALYWYRQSLGQGPEFLIYFQGTGAADDSGLPNDRFFAVRPEGSVSTLKIQRTERGDSAVYLCASSLQREADTQYFGPGTRLTVL.

In this sample, this clone turned up many times. The CDR3 goes on 3 residues after the read ends, and that part is filled in from the germline J gene. This rearrangement joins TRBV19 to TRBJ1-5, with 8 bases identical to TRBD1. J was trimmed by 2 bases and V by 6 bases; bases with no gene match: 6. The germline V gene encodes CDR1 LNHDA and CDR2 SQIVND (reference sequence). The CDR3 loop spans 15 amino acids. The CDR3 is CASSAGGAGNQPQHF. The CDR3 bases that were read are TGTGCCAGTAGCGCAGGGGGCGCGGGCAATCAGCCC.

This clone was recorded many times. The read terminates 3 residues ahead of where the CDR3 ends, so the germline J gene completes it. The V call is TRBV19, the J call TRBJ2-6, with D uncertain. CDR1 is LNHDA and CDR2 is SQIVND in the germline V gene (reference sequence). V lost 6 bases, J lost 1 base, and 19 bases lay in between. CDR3 length: 18 residues. Partial CDR3 DNA: TGTGCCAGTAGCTTAGGGTTCAAAGTCCCTTCTGGGGCCAACGTC. It yields the protein CASSLGFKVPSGANV. The entire CDR3 protein is CASSLGFKVPSGANVLTF.

This clone was seen ten or more times. Read coverage stops 3 residues before the CDR3 terminus; the germline J gene supplies the remainder. The rearrangement uses TRBV29-1 and TRBJ2-7; 7 bases are shared with TRBD1. Per germline, CDR1 SQVTM and CDR2 ANQGSEA. The CDR3 runs 11 residues. The V and J ends lost 6 bases and 5 bases, in that order; junction bases with no gene match: 4. This chain's CDR3 is CSVDQGDEQYF. CDR3 DNA (partial): TGCAGCGTAGACCAGGGGGACGAG.

Ten or more counts support this clone. The read halts 3 residues ahead of the CDR3 end, with the missing end drawn from the germline J gene. The V call is TRBV18, the J call TRBJ2-3, with 7 bases matching TRBD1. CDR1 and CDR2 from the germline V gene are KGHSH and LQKENI. This CDR3 spans 17 amino acids. J was trimmed by 0 bases and V by 4 bases; bases with no gene match: 10. The sequenced part of the CDR3 DNA is TGTGCCAGCTCACAAAAGCGGACAGGACAGAGCACAGATACG. It is translated as CASSQKRTGQSTDT. In full, the CDR3 reads CASSQKRTGQSTDTQYF.

With respect to this clone: Given a much more abundant clone one base away, this may be a read error. The read gets to within 3 residues of the CDR3 end, and the germline J gene fills in the rest. J is TRBJ2-7 and V is TRBV2, with D possibly being TRBD2 (7 bases). The CDR3 runs to 12 residues. Per germline, CDR1 SNHLY and CDR2 FYNNEI. Deletions cut 6 bases from V and 6 bases from J, with 12 bases between. CDR3 amino acids: CASRGGGSEQYF. CDR3 DNA, as far as it was read: TGTGCCAGCAGAGGGGGGGGTTCCGAG.

At least ten counts were recorded for this clone. The CDR3 end lies 3 residues beyond the end of the read and is filled in from the germline J gene. The V call is TRBV20-1, the J call TRBJ2-7; TRBD2 aligns across 7 bases. The CDR3 totals 14 residues. After removal of 4 bases from V and 3 bases from J, the junction contained 9 bases not matched to a gene. Germline-derived CDR1 and CDR2 are DFQATT and SNEGSKA (reference sequence). CDR3 in amino acids: CSAIGDYRLYEQYF. The sequenced part of the CDR3 DNA is TGCAGTGCTATTGGGGACTATCGCCTCTACGAG.

This clone was detected ten times or more. CDR3 DNA (partial): TGCAGTGCTAGTCCCGGACAGGGTTTGATGACTGAA. This codes for CSASPGQGLMTE. The entire CDR3 protein is CSASPGQGLMTEAFF. This chain links TRBV20-1 with TRBJ1-1, with TRBD1 matching over 8 bases. The observed sequence ends 3 residues before the CDR3 terminus, with the missing tail filled in from the germline J gene. This CDR3 spans 15 amino acids. CDR1 is DFQATT, CDR2 SNEGSKA, per germline (reference sequence). Trimming took 3 bases from V and 5 from J; bases not matched to a gene: 11.

This clone showed up many times. With the read ending 3 residues before the CDR3 end, the germline J gene is used to fill in that end. The J gene is TRBJ2-7, the V gene TRBV14, with D perhaps matching TRBD2 (6 bases). Germline CDR1 SGHDN, CDR2 FVKESK. The CDR3 consists of 13 residues. Trimming stripped 2 bases from V and 5 bases from J, with 10 bases between. The covered CDR3 bases are TGTGCCAGCAGCCAAACTAGCATCCACGAG. It yields the protein CASSQTSIHE. The CDR3 in its entirety is CASSQTSIHEQYF.

Ten or more counts support this clone. Read sequence stops 3 residues before the CDR3 end, and the germline J gene provides the missing end. The genes are TRBV19 and TRBJ2-5, with 10 nucleotides matching TRBD2. Unmatched junction bases numbered 3, after V lost 4 bases and J lost 1 base. Germline V gene data show CDR1 as LNHDA and CDR2 as SQIVND (reference sequence). The CDR3 has 15 residues. CDR3 residues: CASSTGLARQETQYF. The CDR3 DNA, read in part, is TGTGCCAGTAGTACGGGACTAGCGCGCCAAGAGACC.

At least ten counts were recorded for this clone. The CDR3 end is not reached by the read, which stops 3 residues before it; the germline J gene fills it in. The chain is built from TRBV28 and TRBJ1-1; D is possibly TRBD1 (5 bases). The CDR3 is 15 residues long. Deletions cut 3 bases from V and 1 base from J, with 12 bases between. Germline V gene data show CDR1 as MDHEN and CDR2 as SYDVKM. CDR3 bases read: TGTGCCAGCAGTTTGAGACAGACGGGGAACACTGAA. Translated, it gives CASSLRQTGNTE. The whole CDR3 is CASSLRQTGNTEAFF.